This T cell receptor (beta chain) stems from a study of shared clonotypes between healthy human individuals. Overall study findings and caveats: Donors were few, which limited the genetic and exposure-history diversity represented.

The CDR3 runs to 13 residues. V shed 8 bases, J shed 3 bases, and the junction held 2 bases outside the gene matches. In germline, CDR1 is SGHTA, CDR2 FQGTGA. Of note for this clone: Its antigen is unknown.

Assay used: immunoSEQ multiplex PCR; TCRdb lists only in-frame clones, some missing. The table lists under 1,100,000 clones, more than 75% of them singletons, with 0.55% to 0.7% in the top ten. This receptor was obtained from a man in his late teens or twenties in good health. Some clones in this sample may be carry-over from other donors' samples. Sequencing used memory CD4+ T cells from PBMCs. Subset specified: CD45RA-negative fraction. The rearrangement links TRBV7-3 to TRBJ2-2; 8 nucleotides line up with TRBD2. The CDR3 reads CASSGGHTGELFF. The CDR3 DNA reads as TGTGCCAGCTCGGGAGGGCACACCGGGGAGCTGTTTTTT.